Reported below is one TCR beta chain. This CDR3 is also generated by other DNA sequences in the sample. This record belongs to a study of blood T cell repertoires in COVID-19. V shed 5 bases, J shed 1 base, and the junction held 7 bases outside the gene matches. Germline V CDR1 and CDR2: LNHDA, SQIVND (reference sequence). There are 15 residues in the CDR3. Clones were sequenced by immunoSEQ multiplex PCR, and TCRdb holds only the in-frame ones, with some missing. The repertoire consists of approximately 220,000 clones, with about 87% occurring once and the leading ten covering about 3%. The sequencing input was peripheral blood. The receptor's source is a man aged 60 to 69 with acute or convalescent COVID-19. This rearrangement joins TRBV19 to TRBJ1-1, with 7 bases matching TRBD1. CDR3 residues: CASSSRQGGNTEAFF. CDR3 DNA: TGTGCCAGTAGTTCCAGACAGGGTGGGAACACTGAAGCTTTCTTT.